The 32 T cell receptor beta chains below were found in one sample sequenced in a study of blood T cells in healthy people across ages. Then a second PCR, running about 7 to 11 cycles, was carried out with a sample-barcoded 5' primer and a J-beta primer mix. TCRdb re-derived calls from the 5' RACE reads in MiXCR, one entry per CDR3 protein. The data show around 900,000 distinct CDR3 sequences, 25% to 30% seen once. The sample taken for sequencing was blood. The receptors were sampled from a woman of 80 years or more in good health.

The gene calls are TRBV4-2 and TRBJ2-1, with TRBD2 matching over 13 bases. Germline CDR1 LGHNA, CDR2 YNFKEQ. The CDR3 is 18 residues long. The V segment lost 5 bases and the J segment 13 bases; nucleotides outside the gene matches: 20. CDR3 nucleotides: TGTGCCAGCAGCTCCCGACTAGCGGGGGGTGGAAAAAAAGAGACCCAGTTCTTC. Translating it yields CASSSRLAGGGKKETQFF.

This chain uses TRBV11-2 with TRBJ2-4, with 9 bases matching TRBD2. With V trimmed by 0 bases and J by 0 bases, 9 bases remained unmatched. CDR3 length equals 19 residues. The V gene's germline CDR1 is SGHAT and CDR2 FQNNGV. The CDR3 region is CASSLDGSGGPLAKNIQYF. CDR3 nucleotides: TGTGCCAGCAGCTTAGATGGTAGCGGGGGCCCACTAGCCAAAAACATTCAGTACTTC.

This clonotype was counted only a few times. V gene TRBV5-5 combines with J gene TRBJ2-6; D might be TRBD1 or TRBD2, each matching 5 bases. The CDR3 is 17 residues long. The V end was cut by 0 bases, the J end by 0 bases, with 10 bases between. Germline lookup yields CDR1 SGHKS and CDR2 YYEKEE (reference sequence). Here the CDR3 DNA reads TGTGCCAGCAGCTTGGTTTGGGGGAGCTCTGGGGCCAACGTCCTGACTTTC. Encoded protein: CASSLVWGSSGANVLTF.

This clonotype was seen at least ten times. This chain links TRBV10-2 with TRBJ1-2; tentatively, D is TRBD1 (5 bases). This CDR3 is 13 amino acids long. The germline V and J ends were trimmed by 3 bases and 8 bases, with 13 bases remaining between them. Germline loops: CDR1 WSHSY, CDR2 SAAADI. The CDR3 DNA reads TGCGCCAGCAGTGAATCACGGTGGACAGGCTACACCTTC. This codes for CASSESRWTGYTF.

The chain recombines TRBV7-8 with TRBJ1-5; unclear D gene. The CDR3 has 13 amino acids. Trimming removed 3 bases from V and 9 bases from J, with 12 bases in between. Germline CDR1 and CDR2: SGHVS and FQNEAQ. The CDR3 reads CASSLLGGRPQHF. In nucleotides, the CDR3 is TGTGCCAGCAGCTTGCTAGGCGGCCGGCCCCAGCATTTT.

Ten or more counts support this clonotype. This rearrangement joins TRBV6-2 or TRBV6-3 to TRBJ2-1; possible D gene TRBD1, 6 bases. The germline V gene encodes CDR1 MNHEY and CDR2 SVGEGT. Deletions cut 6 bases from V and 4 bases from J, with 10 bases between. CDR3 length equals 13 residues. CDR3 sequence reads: CASRQTGYNEQFF. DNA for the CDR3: TGTGCCAGCAGGCAAACAGGGTACAATGAGCAGTTCTTC.

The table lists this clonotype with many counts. The CDR3 protein is CAISEARDEQFF. The CDR3 bases are TGTGCCATCAGTGAGGCAAGGGATGAGCAGTTCTTC. The chain uses TRBV10-3 and TRBJ2-1; D call uncertain. Germline CDR1 ENHRY, CDR2 SYGVKD. The CDR3 totals 12 residues. Trimming took off 2 bases at V and 8 bases at J, with 7 bases between the two ends.

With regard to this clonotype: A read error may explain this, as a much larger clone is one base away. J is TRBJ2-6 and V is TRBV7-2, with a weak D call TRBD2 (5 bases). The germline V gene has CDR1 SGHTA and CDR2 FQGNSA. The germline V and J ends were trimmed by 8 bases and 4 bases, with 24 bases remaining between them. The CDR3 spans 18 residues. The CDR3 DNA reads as TGTGCCAGCCTGGGAGCGCTGACCCGGAGCGAGGGGGCCAACGTCCTGACTTTC. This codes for CASLGALTRSEGANVLTF.

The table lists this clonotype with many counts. CDR3: CSAKTPSGNQETQYF. The CDR3 nucleotides are TGCAGTGCCAAGACCCCCAGCGGAAACCAAGAGACCCAGTACTTC. The chain joins TRBV20-1 to TRBJ2-5, with D possibly being TRBD2 (5 bases). CDR1 is DFQATT and CDR2 is SNEGSKA in the germline V gene (reference sequence). This CDR3 contains 15 residues. V shed 6 bases and J shed 0 bases, with 17 bases lying between them.

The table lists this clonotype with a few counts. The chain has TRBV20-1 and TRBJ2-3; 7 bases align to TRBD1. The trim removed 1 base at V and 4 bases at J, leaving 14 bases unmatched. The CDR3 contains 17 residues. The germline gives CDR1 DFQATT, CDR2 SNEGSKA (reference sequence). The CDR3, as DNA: TGCAGTGCTAGAGGGCCGAACAGGGGAGAGGGTCCAGATACGCAGTATTTT. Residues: CSARGPNRGEGPDTQYF.

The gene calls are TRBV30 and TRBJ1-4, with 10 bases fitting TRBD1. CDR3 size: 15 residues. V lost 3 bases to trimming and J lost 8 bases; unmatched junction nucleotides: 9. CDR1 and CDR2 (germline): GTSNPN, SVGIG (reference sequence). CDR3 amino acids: CAWSLKGQGREKLFF. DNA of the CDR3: TGTGCCTGGAGCCTCAAGGGACAGGGGCGGGAAAAACTGTTTTTT.

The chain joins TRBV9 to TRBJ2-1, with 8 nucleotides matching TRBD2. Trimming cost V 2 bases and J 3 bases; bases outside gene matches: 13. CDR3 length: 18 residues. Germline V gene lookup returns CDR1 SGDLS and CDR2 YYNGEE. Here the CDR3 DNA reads TGTGCCAGCAGCGTTAAACCGTTGGGACTAGTTAACTACAATGAGCAGTTCTTC. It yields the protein CASSVKPLGLVNYNEQFF. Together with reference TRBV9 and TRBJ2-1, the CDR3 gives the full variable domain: DSGVTQTPKHLITATGQRVTLRCSPRSGDLSVYWYQQSLDQGLQFLIQYYNGEERAKGNILERFSAQQFPDLHSELNLSSLELGDSALYFCASSVKPLGLVNYNEQFFGPGTRLTVL.

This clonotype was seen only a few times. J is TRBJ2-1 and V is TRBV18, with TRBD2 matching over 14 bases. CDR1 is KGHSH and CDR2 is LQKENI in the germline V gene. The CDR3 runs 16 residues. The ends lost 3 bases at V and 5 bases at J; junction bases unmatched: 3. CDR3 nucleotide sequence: TGTGCCAGCTCACCCGGACTAGCGGGGGGAAACAATGAGCAGTTCTTC. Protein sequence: CASSPGLAGGNNEQFF. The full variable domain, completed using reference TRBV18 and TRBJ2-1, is NAGVMQNPRHLVRRRGQEARLRCSPMKGHSHVYWYRQLPEEGLKFMVYLQKENIIDESGMPKERFSAEFPKEGPSILRIQQVVRGDSAAYFCASSPGLAGGNNEQFFGPGTRLTVL.

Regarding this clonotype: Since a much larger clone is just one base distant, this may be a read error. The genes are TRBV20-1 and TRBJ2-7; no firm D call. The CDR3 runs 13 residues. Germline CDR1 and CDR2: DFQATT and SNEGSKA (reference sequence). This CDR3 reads CGAKARVTYEQYF. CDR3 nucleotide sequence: TGCGGTGCTAAGGCAAGGGTGACCTACGAGCAGTACTTC.

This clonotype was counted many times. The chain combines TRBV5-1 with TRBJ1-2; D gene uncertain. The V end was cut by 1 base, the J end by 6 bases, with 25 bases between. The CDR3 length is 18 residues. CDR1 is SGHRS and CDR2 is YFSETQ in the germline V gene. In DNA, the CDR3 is TGCGCCAGCAGCTTGCATGGCGTCGGATCATCGGGTTGGGATGGCTACACCTTC. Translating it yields CASSLHGVGSSGWDGYTF. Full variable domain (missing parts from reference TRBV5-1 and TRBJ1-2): KAGVTQTPRYLIKTRGQQVTLSCSPISGHRSVSWYQQTPGQGLQFLFEYFSETQRNKGNFPGRFSGRQFSNSRSEMNVSTLELGDSALYLCASSLHGVGSSGWDGYTFGSGTRLTVV.

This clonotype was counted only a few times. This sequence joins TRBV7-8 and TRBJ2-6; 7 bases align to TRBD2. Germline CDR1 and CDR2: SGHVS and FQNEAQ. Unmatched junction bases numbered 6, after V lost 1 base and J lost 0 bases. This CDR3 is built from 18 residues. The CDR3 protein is CASSLGASGHSGANVLTF. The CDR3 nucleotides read TGTGCCAGCAGCTTAGGAGCTAGCGGTCACTCTGGGGCCAACGTCCTGACTTTC.

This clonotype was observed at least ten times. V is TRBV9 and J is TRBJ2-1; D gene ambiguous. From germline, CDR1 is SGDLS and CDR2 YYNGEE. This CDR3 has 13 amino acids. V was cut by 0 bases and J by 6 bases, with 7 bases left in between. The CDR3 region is CASSVDLGNEQFF. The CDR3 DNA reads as TGTGCCAGCAGCGTAGATCTCGGCAATGAGCAGTTCTTC.

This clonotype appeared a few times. CDR3 bases: TGTGCCAGCCGCCTCGGGGCAGGCACAGATACGCAGTATTTT. It yields the protein CASRLGAGTDTQYF. This chain joins TRBV18 and TRBJ2-3; D may match TRBD1 or TRBD2 (5 bases each). The CDR3 runs to 14 residues. Trimming took off 8 bases at V and 1 base at J, with 13 bases between the two ends. Germline loops: CDR1 KGHSH, CDR2 LQKENI.

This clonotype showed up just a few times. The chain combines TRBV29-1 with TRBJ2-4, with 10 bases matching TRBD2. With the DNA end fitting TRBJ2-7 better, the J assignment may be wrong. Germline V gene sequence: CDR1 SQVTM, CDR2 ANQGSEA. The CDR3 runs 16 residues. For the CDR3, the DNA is TGCAGCGTTGAGGGGGCTAGCGGGAGATCTTACTACGAGCAGTACTTC. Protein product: CSVEGASGRSYYEQYF.

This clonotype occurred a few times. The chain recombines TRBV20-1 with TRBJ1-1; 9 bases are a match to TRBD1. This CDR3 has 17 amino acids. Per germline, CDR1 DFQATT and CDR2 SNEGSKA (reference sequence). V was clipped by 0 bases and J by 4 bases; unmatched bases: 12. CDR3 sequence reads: CSARDGSGTGRGTEAFF. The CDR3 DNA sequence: TGCAGTGCTAGAGATGGATCCGGGACAGGGAGAGGCACTGAAGCTTTCTTT.

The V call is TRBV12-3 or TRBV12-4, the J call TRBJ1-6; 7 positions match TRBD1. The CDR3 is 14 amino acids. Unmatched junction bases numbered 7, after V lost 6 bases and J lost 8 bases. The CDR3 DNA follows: TGTGCCAGCAGGTCACAGGGGAAGGATTCACCCCTCCACTTT. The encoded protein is CASRSQGKDSPLHF.

CDR3 sequence: CSVLLASQGTQYF. CDR3 nucleotides: TGCAGCGTTTTACTAGCCTCCCAGGGTACGCAGTATTTT. The V and J genes are TRBV29-1 and TRBJ2-3; perhaps TRBD2 as D (6 bases). The germline CDR1 and CDR2 sequences are SQVTM and ANQGSEA. This CDR3 has 13 amino acids. The V gene lost 5 bases and the J gene lost 8 bases, with 17 bases spanning the gap.

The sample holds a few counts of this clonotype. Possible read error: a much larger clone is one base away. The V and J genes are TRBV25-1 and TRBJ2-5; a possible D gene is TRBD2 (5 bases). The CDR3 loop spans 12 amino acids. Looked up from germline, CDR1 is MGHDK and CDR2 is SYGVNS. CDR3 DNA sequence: TGTGCCGGCAGTGGACTTAGTAAGACCCAGTACTTC. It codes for CAGSGLSKTQYF.

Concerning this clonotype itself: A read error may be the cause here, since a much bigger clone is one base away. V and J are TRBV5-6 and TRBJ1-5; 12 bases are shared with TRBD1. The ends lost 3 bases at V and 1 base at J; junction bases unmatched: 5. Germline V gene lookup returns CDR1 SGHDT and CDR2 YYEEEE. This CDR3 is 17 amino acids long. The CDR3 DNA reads TGTGCCAGCAGCTCCTGGGACAGGGGGCGAAGCAATCAGCCCCAGCATTTT. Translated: CASSSWDRGRSNQPQHF. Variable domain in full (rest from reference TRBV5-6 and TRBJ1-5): DAGVTQSPTHLIKTRGQQVTLRCSPKSGHDTVSWYQQALGQGPQFIFQYYEEEERQRGNFPDRFSGHQFPNYSSELNVNALLLGDSALYLCASSSWDRGRSNQPQHFGDGTRLSIL.

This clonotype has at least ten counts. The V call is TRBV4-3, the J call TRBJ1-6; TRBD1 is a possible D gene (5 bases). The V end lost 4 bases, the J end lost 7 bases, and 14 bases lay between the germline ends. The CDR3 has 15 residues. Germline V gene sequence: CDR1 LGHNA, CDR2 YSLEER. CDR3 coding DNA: TGCGCCAGCAGCCGACAGACAGTGGGCAATTCACCCCTCCACTTT. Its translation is CASSRQTVGNSPLHF.

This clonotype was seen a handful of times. CDR3 loop: CASRGRGRGETQYF. As DNA, the CDR3 is TGTGCCAGCAGGGGCAGGGGGCGAGGGGAGACCCAGTACTTC. The chain recombines TRBV6-2 or TRBV6-3 with TRBJ2-5; 8 bases map to TRBD1. This CDR3 has 14 amino acids. The germline gives CDR1 MNHEY, CDR2 SVGEGT. After removal of 6 bases from V and 5 bases from J, the junction contained 8 bases not matched to a gene.

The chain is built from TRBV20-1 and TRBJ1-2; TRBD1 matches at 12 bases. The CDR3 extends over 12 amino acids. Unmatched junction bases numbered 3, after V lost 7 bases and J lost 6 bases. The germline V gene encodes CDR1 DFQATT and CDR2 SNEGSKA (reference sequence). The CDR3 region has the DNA TGCAGTGGGGGACAGGGGGCGGATGGCTACACCTTC. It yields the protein CSGGQGADGYTF.

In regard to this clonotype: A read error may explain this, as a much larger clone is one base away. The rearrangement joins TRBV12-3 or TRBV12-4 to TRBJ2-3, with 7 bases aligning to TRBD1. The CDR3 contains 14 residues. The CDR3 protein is CASSFRAGGDAQYF. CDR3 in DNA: TGTGCCAGCAGTTTCAGGGCAGGGGGAGATGCGCAGTATTTT.

CDR3 DNA sequence: TGTGCCAGCAGTTTTATGGGGAGATCCACTGAAGCTTTCTTT. This gives the protein CASSFMGRSTEAFF. The chain joins TRBV6-2 or TRBV6-3 to TRBJ1-1; D is undetermined. The CDR3 is made up of 14 amino acids. Germline V gene data show CDR1 as MNHEY and CDR2 as SVGEGT. V shed 4 bases and J shed 4 bases, with 13 bases lying between them.

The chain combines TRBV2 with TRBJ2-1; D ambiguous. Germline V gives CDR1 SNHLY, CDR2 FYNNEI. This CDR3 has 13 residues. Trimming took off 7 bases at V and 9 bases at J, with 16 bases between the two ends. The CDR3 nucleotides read TGTGCCAGCACCAGGACGGAAAGGAGTGAGCAGTTCTTC. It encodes CASTRTERSEQFF.

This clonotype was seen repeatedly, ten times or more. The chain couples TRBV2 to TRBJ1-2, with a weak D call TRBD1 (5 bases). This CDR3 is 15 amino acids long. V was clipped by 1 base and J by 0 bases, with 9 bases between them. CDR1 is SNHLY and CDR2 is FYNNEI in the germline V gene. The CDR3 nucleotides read TGTGCCAGCAGTGAAGGACAGTTATCTAACTATGGCTACACCTTC. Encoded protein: CASSEGQLSNYGYTF.

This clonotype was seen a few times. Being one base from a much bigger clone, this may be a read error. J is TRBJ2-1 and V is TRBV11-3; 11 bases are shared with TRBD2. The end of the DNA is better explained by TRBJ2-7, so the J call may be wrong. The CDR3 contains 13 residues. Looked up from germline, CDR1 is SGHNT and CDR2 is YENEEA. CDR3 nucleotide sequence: TGTGCCAGCAGGGGACTAGCGGACAATGAGCAGTACTTC. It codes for CASRGLADNEQYF.